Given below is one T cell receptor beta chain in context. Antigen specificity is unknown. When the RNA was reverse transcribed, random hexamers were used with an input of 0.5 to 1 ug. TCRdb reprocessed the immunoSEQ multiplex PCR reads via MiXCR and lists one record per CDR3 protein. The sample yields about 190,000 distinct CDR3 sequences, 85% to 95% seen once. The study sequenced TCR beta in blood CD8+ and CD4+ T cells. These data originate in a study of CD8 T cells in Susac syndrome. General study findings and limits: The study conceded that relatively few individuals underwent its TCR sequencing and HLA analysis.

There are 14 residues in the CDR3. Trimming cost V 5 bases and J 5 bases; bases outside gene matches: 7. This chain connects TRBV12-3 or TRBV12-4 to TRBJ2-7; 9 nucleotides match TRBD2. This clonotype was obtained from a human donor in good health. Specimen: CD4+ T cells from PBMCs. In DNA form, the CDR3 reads TGTGCCAGCAGTCTGATAGCGGGGGTAGACGAGCAGTACTTC. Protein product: CASSLIAGVDEQYF.